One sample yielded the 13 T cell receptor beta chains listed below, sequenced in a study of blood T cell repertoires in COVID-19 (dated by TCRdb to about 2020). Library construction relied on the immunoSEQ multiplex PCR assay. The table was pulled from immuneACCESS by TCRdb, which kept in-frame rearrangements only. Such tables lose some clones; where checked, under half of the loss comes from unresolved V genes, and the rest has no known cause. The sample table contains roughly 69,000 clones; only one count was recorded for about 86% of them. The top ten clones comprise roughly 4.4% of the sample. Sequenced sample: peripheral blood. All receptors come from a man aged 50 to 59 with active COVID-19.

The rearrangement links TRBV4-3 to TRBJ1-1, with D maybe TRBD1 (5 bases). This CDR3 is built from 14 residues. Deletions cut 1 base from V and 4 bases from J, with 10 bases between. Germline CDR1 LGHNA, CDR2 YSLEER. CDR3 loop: CASSQVAGFTEAFF. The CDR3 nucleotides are TGCGCCAGCAGCCAAGTTGCAGGGTTCACTGAAGCTTTCTTT.

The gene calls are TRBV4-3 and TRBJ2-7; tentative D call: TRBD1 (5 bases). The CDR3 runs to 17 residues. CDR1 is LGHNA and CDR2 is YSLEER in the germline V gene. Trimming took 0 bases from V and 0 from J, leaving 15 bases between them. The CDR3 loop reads CASSQEYTPGRSYEQYF. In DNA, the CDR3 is TGCGCCAGCAGCCAAGAGTATACTCCAGGGCGCTCCTACGAGCAGTACTTC.

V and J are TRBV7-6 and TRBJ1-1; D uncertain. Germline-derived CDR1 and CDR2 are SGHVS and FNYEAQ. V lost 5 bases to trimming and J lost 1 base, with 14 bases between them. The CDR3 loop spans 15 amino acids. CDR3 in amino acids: CASSQGSAGNTEAFF. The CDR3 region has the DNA TGTGCCAGCAGCCAAGGGTCGGCGGGGAACACTGAAGCTTTCTTT.

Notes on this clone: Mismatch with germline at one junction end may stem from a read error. The CDR3 here is CASSPGQGYVSGETQYF. The CDR3 DNA is TGTGCTAGCAGCCCGGGACAGGGGTATGTGTCAGGAGAGACCCAGTACTTC. V gene TRBV7-7 combines with J gene TRBJ2-5; TRBD1 matches at 10 bases. The CDR3 covers 17 residues. Germline V gene data show CDR1 as SSHAT and CDR2 as FNYEAQ (reference sequence).

CDR3 amino acids: CASSPPILAGLKTQYF. CDR3 in DNA: TGTGCCAGCTCACCACCGATTCTAGCCGGTTTGAAGACCCAGTACTTC. The gene calls are TRBV18 and TRBJ2-5; perhaps TRBD2 as D (5 bases). Germline V gives CDR1 KGHSH, CDR2 LQKENI. The germline V and J ends were trimmed by 0 bases and 6 bases, with 17 bases remaining between them. The CDR3 sequence is 16 residues long. Together with reference TRBV18 and TRBJ2-5, the CDR3 gives the full variable domain: NAGVMQNPRHLVRRRGQEARLRCSPMKGHSHVYWYRQLPEEGLKFMVYLQKENIIDESGMPKERFSAEFPKEGPSILRIQQVVRGDSAAYFCASSPPILAGLKTQYFGPGTRLLVL.

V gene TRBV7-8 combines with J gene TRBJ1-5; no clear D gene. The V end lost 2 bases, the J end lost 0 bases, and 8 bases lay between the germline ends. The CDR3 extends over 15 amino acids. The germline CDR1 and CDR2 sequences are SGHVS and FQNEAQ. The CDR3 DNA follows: TGTGCCAGCAGCTTACAACAATATAGCAATCAGCCCCAGCATTTT. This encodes CASSLQQYSNQPQHF. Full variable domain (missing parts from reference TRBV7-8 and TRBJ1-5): GAGVSQSPRYKVAKRGQDVALRCDPISGHVSLFWYQQALGQGPEFLTYFQNEAQLDKSGLPSDRFFAERPEGSVSTLKIQRTQQEDSAVYLCASSLQQYSNQPQHFGDGTRLSIL.

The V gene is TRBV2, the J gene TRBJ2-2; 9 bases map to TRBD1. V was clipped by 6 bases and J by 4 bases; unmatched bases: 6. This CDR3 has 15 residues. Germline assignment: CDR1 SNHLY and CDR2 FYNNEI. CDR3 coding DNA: TGTGCCAGCAGATCCGGGACAGGGTTCACCGGGGAGCTGTTTTTT. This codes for CASRSGTGFTGELFF.

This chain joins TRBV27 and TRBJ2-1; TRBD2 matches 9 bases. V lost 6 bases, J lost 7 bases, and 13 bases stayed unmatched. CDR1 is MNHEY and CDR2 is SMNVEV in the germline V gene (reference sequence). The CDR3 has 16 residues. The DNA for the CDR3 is TGTGCCAGCAGAAAGGTAGGCGGGAGGGCCCAAAATGAGCAGTTCTTC. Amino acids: CASRKVGGRAQNEQFF.

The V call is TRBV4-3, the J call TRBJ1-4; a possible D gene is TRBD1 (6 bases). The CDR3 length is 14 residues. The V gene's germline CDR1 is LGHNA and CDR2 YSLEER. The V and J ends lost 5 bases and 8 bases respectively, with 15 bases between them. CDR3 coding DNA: TGCGCCAGCAGCTCCGACAGGACAACGGAAAAACTGTTTTTT. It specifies CASSSDRTTEKLFF.

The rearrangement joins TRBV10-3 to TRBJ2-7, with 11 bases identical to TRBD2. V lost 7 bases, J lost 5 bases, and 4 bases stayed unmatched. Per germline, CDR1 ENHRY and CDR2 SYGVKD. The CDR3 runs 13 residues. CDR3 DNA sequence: TGTGCCATCAAAACTAGCGGGAGAAACGAGCAGTACTTC. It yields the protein CAIKTSGRNEQYF.

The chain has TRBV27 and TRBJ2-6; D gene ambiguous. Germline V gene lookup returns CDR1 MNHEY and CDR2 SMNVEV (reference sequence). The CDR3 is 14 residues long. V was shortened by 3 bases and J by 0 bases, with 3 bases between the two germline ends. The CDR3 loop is CASSFLSGANVLTF. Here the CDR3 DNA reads TGTGCCAGCAGTTTCCTCTCTGGGGCCAACGTCCTGACTTTC.

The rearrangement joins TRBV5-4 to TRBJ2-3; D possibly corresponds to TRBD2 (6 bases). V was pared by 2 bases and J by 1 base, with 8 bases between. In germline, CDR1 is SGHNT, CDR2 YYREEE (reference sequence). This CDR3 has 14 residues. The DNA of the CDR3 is TGTGCCAGCAGCTTCGGGGGACGCACAGATACGCAGTATTTT. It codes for CASSFGGRTDTQYF.

The chain's CDR3 is CASSLMRQGISGANVLTF. In DNA, the CDR3 is TGTGCCAGCAGCCTGATGAGACAGGGGATCTCTGGGGCCAACGTCCTGACTTTC. The rearrangement joins TRBV5-4 to TRBJ2-6; 8 bases are shared with TRBD1. V was pared by 4 bases and J by 0 bases, with 9 bases of the junction left unmatched. The CDR3 length is 18 residues. Germline loops: CDR1 SGHNT, CDR2 YYREEE (reference sequence).